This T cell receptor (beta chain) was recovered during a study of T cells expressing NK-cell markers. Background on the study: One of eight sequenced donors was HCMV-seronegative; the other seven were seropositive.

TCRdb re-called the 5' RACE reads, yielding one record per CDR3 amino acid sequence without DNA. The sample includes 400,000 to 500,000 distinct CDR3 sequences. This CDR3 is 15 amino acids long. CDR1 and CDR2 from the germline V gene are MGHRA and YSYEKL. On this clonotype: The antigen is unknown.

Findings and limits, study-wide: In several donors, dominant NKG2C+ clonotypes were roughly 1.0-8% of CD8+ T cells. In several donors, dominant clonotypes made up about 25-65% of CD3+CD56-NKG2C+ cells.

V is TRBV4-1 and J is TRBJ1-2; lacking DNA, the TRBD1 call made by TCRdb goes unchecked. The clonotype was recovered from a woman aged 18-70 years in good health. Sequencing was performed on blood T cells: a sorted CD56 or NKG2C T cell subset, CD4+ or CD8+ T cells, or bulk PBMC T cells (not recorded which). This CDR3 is CASSQETGGSYGYTF.